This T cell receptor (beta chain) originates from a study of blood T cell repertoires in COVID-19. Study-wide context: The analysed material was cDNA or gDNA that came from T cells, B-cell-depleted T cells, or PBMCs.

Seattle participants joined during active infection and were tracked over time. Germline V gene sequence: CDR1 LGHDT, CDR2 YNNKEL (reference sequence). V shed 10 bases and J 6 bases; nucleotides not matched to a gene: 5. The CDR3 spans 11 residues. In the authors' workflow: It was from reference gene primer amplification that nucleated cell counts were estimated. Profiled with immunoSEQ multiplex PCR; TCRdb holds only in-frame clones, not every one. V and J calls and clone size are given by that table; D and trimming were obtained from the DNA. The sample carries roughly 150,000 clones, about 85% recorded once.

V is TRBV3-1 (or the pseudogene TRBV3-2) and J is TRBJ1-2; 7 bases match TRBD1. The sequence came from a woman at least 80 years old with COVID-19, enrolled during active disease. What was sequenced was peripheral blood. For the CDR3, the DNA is TGTGCCACCGTCACAGGGGATGGCTACACCTTC. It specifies CATVTGDGYTF.